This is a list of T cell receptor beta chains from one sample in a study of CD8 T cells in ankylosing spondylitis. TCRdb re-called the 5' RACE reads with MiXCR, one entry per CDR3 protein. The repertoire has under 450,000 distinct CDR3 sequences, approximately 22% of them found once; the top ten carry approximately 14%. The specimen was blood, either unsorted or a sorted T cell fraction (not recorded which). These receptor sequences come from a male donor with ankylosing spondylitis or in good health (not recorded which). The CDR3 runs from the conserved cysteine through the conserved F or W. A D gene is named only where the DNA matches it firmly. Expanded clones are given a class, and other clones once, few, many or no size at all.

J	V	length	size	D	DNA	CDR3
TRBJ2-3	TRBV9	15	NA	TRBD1	TGTGCCAGCAGCGTCAAGGGGGCCGGCACAGATACGCAGTATTTT	CASSVKGAGTDTQYF
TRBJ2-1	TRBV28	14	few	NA	TGTGCCAGCAGTTTATCGGCAGGGGTCTTTGAGCAGTTCTTC	CASSLSAGVFEQFF
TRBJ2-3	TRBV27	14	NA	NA	TGTGCCAGCAGTTCGACCATTGGGGCAGATACGCAGTATTTT	CASSSTIGADTQYF
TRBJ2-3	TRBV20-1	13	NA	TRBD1	TGCAGTGCTAGTAACAGGGGGCACGATACGCAGTATTTT	CSASNRGHDTQYF
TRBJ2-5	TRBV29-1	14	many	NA	TGCAGCGTTGAAGATCCGTTGGGGGGAGAGACCCAGTACTTC	CSVEDPLGGETQYF
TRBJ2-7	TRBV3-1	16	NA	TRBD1	TGTGCCAGCAGCCGGACAATCGACAGGGGTATCCACGAGCAGTACTTC	CASSRTIDRGIHEQYF
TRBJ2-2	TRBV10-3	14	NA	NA	TGTGCCATCAGTGCTCCGGGGGACACCGGGGAGCTGTTTTTT	CAISAPGDTGELFF
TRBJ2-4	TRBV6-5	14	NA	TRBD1	TGTGCCAGCAGTTACCTGACAGGGGGGAACATTCAGTACTTC	CASSYLTGGNIQYF
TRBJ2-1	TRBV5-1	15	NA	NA	TGCGCCAGCAGCTCGGAATTCAGGGCTGACAATGAGCAGTTCTTC	CASSSEFRADNEQFF
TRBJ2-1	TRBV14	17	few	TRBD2	TGTGCCAGCAGCCAAGATTACGCACTAGCGGCCTCCCGTGAGCAGTTCTTC	CASSQDYALAASREQFF
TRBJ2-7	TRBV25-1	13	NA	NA	TGTGCCAGCAGAAGGACAGCTACCTACGAGCAGTACTTC	CASRRTATYEQYF
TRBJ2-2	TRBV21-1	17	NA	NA	TGTGCCAGCAGCAAAGTTGGGAGACAGGGAAACACCGGGGAGCTGTTTTTT	CASSKVGRQGNTGELFF
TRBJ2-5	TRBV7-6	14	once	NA	TGTGCCAGCAGCTGGACCGCCTACAACCAGACCCAGTACTTC	CASSWTAYNQTQYF
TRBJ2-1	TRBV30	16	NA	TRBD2	TGTGCCTGGAGTGTACTCAGCGGGGGAAACTACAATGAGCAGTTCTTC	CAWSVLSGGNYNEQFF
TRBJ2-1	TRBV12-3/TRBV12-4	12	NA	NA	TGTGCCAGCGGCTGGAAGGTCGATGAGCAGTTCTTC	CASGWKVDEQFF
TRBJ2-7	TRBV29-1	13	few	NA	TGCAGCGTTGAAACCAGCCTTCCCTACGAGCAGTACTTC	CSVETSLPYEQYF
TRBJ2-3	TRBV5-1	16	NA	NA	TGCGCCAGCAGCTTGGAAGCTAGCAGTCGCACAGATACGCAGTATTTT	CASSLEASSRTDTQYF
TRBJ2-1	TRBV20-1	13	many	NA	TGCAGTGCCCCATCGCGACTAACCAATGAGCAGTTCTTC	CSAPSRLTNEQFF
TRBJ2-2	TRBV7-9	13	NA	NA	TGTGCCAGCAGCTTACTCTGGACCGGGGAGCTGTTTTTT	CASSLLWTGELFF
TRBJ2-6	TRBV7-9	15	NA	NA	TGTGCCAGCAGCTTACTCCGGGTTGGGGCCAACGTCCTGACTTTC	CASSLLRVGANVLTF
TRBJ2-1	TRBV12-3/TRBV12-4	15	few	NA	TGTGCCAGCAGTTTAGAGAGTCTGTCCTACAATGAGCAGTTCTTC	CASSLESLSYNEQFF
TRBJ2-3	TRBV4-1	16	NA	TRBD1	TGCGCCAGCAGCCAAGACGGGACAGGGGGGACAGATACGCAGTATTTT	CASSQDGTGGTDTQYF
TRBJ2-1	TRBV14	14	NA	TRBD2	TGTGCCAGCAGCCTTGGGACTAGTTTTTATGAGCAGTTCTTC	CASSLGTSFYEQFF
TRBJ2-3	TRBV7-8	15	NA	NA	TGTGCCAGCAGCTTAGAGATATCTAGCACAGATACGCAGTATTTT	CASSLEISSTDTQYF
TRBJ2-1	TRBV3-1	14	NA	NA	TGTGCCAGCAGCCAAGCCAGAGACTACAATGAGCAGTTCTTC	CASSQARDYNEQFF
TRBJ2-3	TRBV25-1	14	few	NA	TGTGCCAGCAGTGAATCAGCCAGGACAGATACGCAGTATTTT	CASSESARTDTQYF
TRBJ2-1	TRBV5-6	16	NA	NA	TGTGCCAGCAGCCCGGTGGGGGGGCCAGAGTACAATGAGCAGTTCTTC	CASSPVGGPEYNEQFF
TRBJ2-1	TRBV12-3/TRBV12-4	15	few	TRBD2	TGTGCCAGCAGCAGCGGGGGGGCGTCCTACAATGAGCAGTTCTTC	CASSSGGASYNEQFF
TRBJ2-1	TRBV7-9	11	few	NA	TGTGCCAGCAGCCGTGGGGAAGAGCAGTTCTTC	CASSRGEEQFF
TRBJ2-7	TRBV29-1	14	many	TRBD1	TGCAGCGTTGAAGATACAGGGGTTGTCAACGAGCAGTACTTC	CSVEDTGVVNEQYF
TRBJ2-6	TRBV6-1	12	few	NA	TGTGCCAGCAGATGGTTAACGGAAGGGGTAACTTTC	CASRWLTEGVTF
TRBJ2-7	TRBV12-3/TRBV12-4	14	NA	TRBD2	TGTGCCAGCAGCCTTTCCGGGGGGGAGTTCGAGCAGTACTTC	CASSLSGGEFEQYF
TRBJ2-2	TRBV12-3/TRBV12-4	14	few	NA	TGTGCCAGCAGCTTGGAGGGGGTGACCGGGGAGCTGTTTTTT	CASSLEGVTGELFF
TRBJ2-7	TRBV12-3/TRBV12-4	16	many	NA	TGTGCCAGCAGTTTAGAGGTTGGCAGGGTTCCCTACGAGCAGTACTTC	CASSLEVGRVPYEQYF
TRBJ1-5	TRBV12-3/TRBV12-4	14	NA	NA	TGTGCCAGCACCCGGGGGCAGGGAGATCAGCCCCAGCATTTT	CASTRGQGDQPQHF
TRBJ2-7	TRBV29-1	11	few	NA	TGCAGCGTTGACTGGACGGGAGATATGTACTTC	CSVDWTGDMYF
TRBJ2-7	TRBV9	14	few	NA	TGTGCCAGCAGCCCCGTGGACGGCTCCTACGAGCAGTACTTC	CASSPVDGSYEQYF
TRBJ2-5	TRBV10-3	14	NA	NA	TGTGCCATCAGTGAGCGGGGGGCCCAAGAGACCCAGTACTTC	CAISERGAQETQYF
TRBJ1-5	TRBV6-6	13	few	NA	TGTGCCAGCACCTGGACAGACAATCAGCCCCAGCATTTT	CASTWTDNQPQHF
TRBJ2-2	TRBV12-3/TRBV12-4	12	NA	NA	TGTGCCAGCAGTTACAACACCGGGGAGCTGTTTTTT	CASSYNTGELFF
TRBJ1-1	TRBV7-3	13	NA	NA	TGTGCCAGCAGACAGGACCCGGGCGCTGAAGCTTTCTTT	CASRQDPGAEAFF
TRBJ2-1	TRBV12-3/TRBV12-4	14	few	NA	TGTGCCAGCACCAGAACAGGGTTGCACAATGAGCAGTTCTTC	CASTRTGLHNEQFF
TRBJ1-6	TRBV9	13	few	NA	TGTGCCAGCAGCGTAGGGGCCGTTTCACCCCTCCACTTT	CASSVGAVSPLHF
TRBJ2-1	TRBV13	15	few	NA	TGTGCCAGCAGCCATATCTCTGATCGGGACAATGAGCAGTTCTTC	CASSHISDRDNEQFF
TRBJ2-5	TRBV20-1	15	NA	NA	TGCAGTGCTAGAGATTGGGGGGTTCGGCAAGAGACCCAGTACTTC	CSARDWGVRQETQYF
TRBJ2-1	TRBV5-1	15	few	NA	TGCGCCAGCAGCTCGCAGGACACCTTCTACAATGAGCAGTTCTTC	CASSSQDTFYNEQFF
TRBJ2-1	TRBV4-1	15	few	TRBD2	TGCGCCAGCAGCCAGATAGCGGGGGGGAACAATGAGCAGTTCTTC	CASSQIAGGNNEQFF
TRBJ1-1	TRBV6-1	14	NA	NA	TGTGCCAGCAGCCAGGGACGGTGGAACACTGAAGCTTTCTTT	CASSQGRWNTEAFF
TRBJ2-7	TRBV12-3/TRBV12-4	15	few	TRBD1	TGTGCCAGCATCATCGGGACAGGGGGCATCAACGAGCAGTACTTC	CASIIGTGGINEQYF
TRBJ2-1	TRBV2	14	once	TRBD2	TGTGCCAGCAAGGGACTAGCGGGGCTCTATGAGCAGTTCTTC	CASKGLAGLYEQFF
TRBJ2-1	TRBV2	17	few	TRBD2	TGTGCCAGCAGTACACTAGCGGGGGGAAACTCCTACAATGAGCAGTTCTTC	CASSTLAGGNSYNEQFF
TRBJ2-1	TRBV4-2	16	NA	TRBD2	TGTGCCAGCAGCCAGCCGGGACTAACCCCCTACAATGAGCAGTTCTTC	CASSQPGLTPYNEQFF
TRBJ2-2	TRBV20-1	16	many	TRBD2	TGCAGTGCTAGAGATGGGACTAGCGGTGACACCGGGGAGCTGTTTTTT	CSARDGTSGDTGELFF
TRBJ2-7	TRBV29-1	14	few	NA	TGCAGCGTGGTAGAGACAGAGAACTCCTACGAGCAGTACTTC	CSVVETENSYEQYF
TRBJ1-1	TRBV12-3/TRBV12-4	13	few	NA	TGTGCCAGCACCTCTCTCGCGGGCACTGAAGCTTTCTTT	CASTSLAGTEAFF
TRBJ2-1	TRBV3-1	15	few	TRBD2	TGTGCCAGCAGCCAGTATGGCGGGGGGGCCGATGAGCAGTTCTTC	CASSQYGGGADEQFF
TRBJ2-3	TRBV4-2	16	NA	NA	TGTGCCAGCAGCCAAGATAGGGGTAGCGGCACAGATACGCAGTATTTT	CASSQDRGSGTDTQYF
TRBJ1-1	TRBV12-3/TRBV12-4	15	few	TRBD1	TGTGCCAGCAGTACGTACTTCGACAGGGTCACTGAAGCTTTCTTT	CASSTYFDRVTEAFF